This TCR beta chain came from a study of cytomegalovirus exposure and HLA in healthy donors. To note about this clone: What it recognizes is unknown.

The PCR employed 60 Vbeta primers together with 13 Jbeta primers. The method was immunoSEQ multiplex PCR; TCRdb's version includes in-frame clones alone and lacks a portion of them. The profile covers hundreds of thousands of clones, with approximately 80% appearing a single time and 3.8% taken by the ten largest. Germline CDR1 is SGHRS and CDR2 is YFSETQ. The CDR3 totals 19 residues. Trimming removed 8 bases from V and 0 bases from J, with 26 bases in between. Broader study findings: In a later analysis, across HLA loci, associated TCR counts were highest for DRB1, lowest for HLA-C.

The chain links TRBV5-1 to TRBJ2-2; D might be TRBD2 (5 bases). Sequencing was performed on PBMCs. The clonotype originates from a male donor in good health and CMV-seronegative. The chain's CDR3 is CASTSGGLTSPTNTGELFF. The CDR3 DNA sequence: TGCGCCAGTACGAGTGGCGGACTTACTTCTCCTACGAACACCGGGGAGCTGTTTTTT.